One and the same sample provided the 21 T cell receptor beta chains below, sequenced in a study of cytomegalovirus exposure and HLA in healthy donors. In the PCR, 60 Vbeta and 13 Jbeta primers were used. The table came from immunoSEQ multiplex PCR; TCRdb's copy has only in-frame clones and leaves some out. The table has about 130,000 clones, more than 75% seen once. The source material was PBMCs. Source of these receptors: a man aged 35-49 years in good health and CMV-seronegative.

The V call is TRBV7-9, the J call TRBJ1-1; TRBD1 agrees at 7 bases. Germline-derived CDR1 and CDR2 are SEHNR and FQNEAQ (reference sequence). This CDR3 is built from 13 residues. Losses at the gene ends were 1 base for V and 7 bases for J; bases not matched to a gene: 3. Here the CDR3 reads CASSLGQGGEAFF. The CDR3 DNA reads TGTGCCAGCAGCTTAGGACAGGGCGGTGAAGCTTTCTTT.

This chain connects TRBV2 to TRBJ2-5; maybe TRBD1 (6 bases). Germline CDR1 and CDR2: SNHLY and FYNNEI. V was cut by 7 bases and J by 5 bases, with 11 bases left in between. This CDR3 region has 12 residues. The CDR3 nucleotides are TGTGCCAGCACTCGACAGGAGGAGACCCAGTACTTC. Translation: CASTRQEETQYF.

This chain connects TRBV7-2 to TRBJ2-7; no reliable D call. The CDR3 contains 13 residues. The germline V gene encodes CDR1 SGHTA and CDR2 FQGNSA. V dropped 1 base and J dropped 10 bases, with 14 bases sitting between them. CDR3 sequence reads: CASSLDLEASQYF. CDR3 nucleotides: TGTGCCAGCAGCTTAGATCTTGAGGCTAGTCAGTACTTC. Based on the CDR3 plus reference TRBV7-2 and TRBJ2-7, the full variable domain is GAGVSQSPSNKVTEKGKDVELRCDPISGHTALYWYRQSLGQGLEFLIYFQGNSAPDKSGLPSDRFSAERTGGSVSTLTIQRTQQEDSAVYLCASSLDLEASQYFGPGTRLTVT.

On this clone: This sample also contains other DNA sequences that code for the same CDR3. The chain combines TRBV9 with TRBJ1-2; 7 nucleotides agree with TRBD1. CDR3 length: 14 residues. With 0 bases clipped from V and 7 bases from J, the junction kept 6 bases outside the gene matches. CDR1 and CDR2 (germline): SGDLS, YYNGEE. CDR3 residues: CASSVDRGEGGYTF. For the CDR3, the DNA is TGTGCCAGCAGCGTAGACAGGGGTGAGGGTGGCTACACCTTC.

This chain uses TRBV5-1 with TRBJ2-3; D possibly corresponds to TRBD2 (5 bases). CDR1 is SGHRS, CDR2 YFSETQ, per germline. The CDR3 spans 14 residues. The V end lost 5 bases, the J end lost 5 bases, and 15 bases lay between the germline ends. The CDR3 loop reads CASRRVEGGDTQYF. For the CDR3, the DNA is TGCGCCAGCAGACGTGTCGAGGGTGGAGATACGCAGTATTTT.

V usage is TRBV28 and J usage is TRBJ2-4; tentative D call: TRBD2 (5 bases). This CDR3 comprises 15 residues. The V end was cut by 4 bases, the J end by 0 bases, with 10 bases between. CDR1 and CDR2 (germline): MDHEN, SYDVKM. This chain's CDR3 is CASSSPGIAKNIQYF. CDR3 sequence (DNA): TGTGCCAGCAGTTCCCCGGGAATAGCCAAAAACATTCAGTACTTC.

This clone was counted a few times. The CDR3 spells CASRSGQTNYGYTF. The CDR3 DNA is TGTGCCAGCAGGTCGGGACAGACAAACTATGGCTACACCTTC. The rearrangement uses TRBV28 and TRBJ1-2; 7 bases are shared with TRBD1. This CDR3 comprises 14 residues. Germline CDR1 reads MDHEN; CDR2 reads SYDVKM. V was pared by 6 bases and J by 2 bases, with 6 bases of the junction left unmatched.

The J gene is TRBJ2-2, the V gene TRBV7-2, with D tentatively TRBD2 (6 bases). CDR1 is SGHTA, CDR2 FQGNSA, per germline. The V end lost 8 bases, the J end lost 2 bases, and 9 bases lay between the germline ends. The CDR3 contains 13 residues. The CDR3 protein is CASRDFNTGELFF. CDR3 nucleotide sequence: TGTGCCAGCCGGGACTTCAACACCGGGGAGCTGTTTTTT.

CDR3 bases: TGCGCCAGCAGCCAAGATCGCTCAGGAGGCCAGCCCCAGCATTTT. It specifies CASSQDRSGGQPQHF. This chain links TRBV4-3 with TRBJ1-5; D gene uncertain. Per germline, CDR1 LGHNA and CDR2 YSLEER. The V end lost 0 bases, the J end lost 7 bases, and 13 bases lay between the germline ends. The CDR3 contains 15 residues.

The chain recombines TRBV28 with TRBJ1-3; D ambiguous. The V and J ends lost 5 bases and 1 base respectively, with 12 bases between them. CDR1 MDHEN and CDR2 SYDVKM come from the germline V gene. This CDR3 has 15 amino acids. CDR3 amino acids: CASSTPGNSGNTIYF. The CDR3 DNA reads TGTGCCAGCAGTACCCCGGGGAATTCTGGAAACACCATATATTTT.

This clone was counted once. One end of the junction does not line up with germline, which may come from a read error. The chain links TRBV9 to TRBJ1-2, with D hard to call. Germline assignment: CDR1 SGDLS and CDR2 YYNGEE. The CDR3 has 14 amino acids. The CDR3 region has the DNA TGTGCCGGCAGCGTAGTTGGAGCTAGCCATGGCTACACCTTC. It translates to CAGSVVGASHGYTF.

This rearrangement joins TRBV18 to TRBJ2-5; maybe TRBD1 (6 bases). Germline CDR1 is KGHSH and CDR2 is LQKENI. This CDR3 has 17 amino acids. The V gene lost 3 bases and the J gene lost 1 base, with 18 bases spanning the gap. The CDR3 sequence: CASSPVSGGLAQETQYF. The CDR3 DNA follows: TGTGCCAGCTCACCGGTCTCTGGGGGCCTAGCCCAAGAGACCCAGTACTTC.

The chain uses TRBV5-6 and TRBJ2-7, with 10 positions matching TRBD1. Losses at the gene ends were 2 bases for V and 7 bases for J; bases not matched to a gene: 6. The CDR3 consists of 14 residues. Germline CDR1 is SGHDT and CDR2 is YYEEEE. CDR3 bases: TGTGCCAGCAGCTTCTCCGGGACAGGGGTTGAGCAGTACTTC. The encoded protein is CASSFSGTGVEQYF.

This chain uses TRBV2 with TRBJ2-2, with D maybe TRBD1 (5 bases). V dropped 4 bases and J dropped 7 bases, with 10 bases sitting between them. This CDR3 comprises 13 residues. From germline, CDR1 is SNHLY and CDR2 FYNNEI. CDR3 in DNA: TGTGCCAGCAGTGTTACAGGTCACGGGGAGCTGTTTTTT. Translation: CASSVTGHGELFF.

The chain has TRBV7-9 and TRBJ2-7, with 7 bases matching TRBD1. Germline trimming cut 5 bases from V and 3 bases from J; bases unmatched to any gene: 7. Germline CDR1 reads SEHNR; CDR2 reads FQNEAQ (reference sequence). The CDR3 runs 14 residues. The CDR3 here is CASSDREIGYEQYF. The CDR3 nucleotides read TGTGCCAGCAGCGACAGGGAGATTGGCTACGAGCAGTACTTC.

This chain's CDR3 is CASSQDPPGVAKNIQYF. The DNA for the CDR3 is TGTGCCAGCAGCCAAGACCCCCCCGGAGTAGCCAAAAACATTCAGTACTTC. V and J are TRBV4-2 and TRBJ2-4; D not resolved. The germline V gene has CDR1 LGHNA and CDR2 YNFKEQ. The CDR3 loop spans 17 amino acids. Trimming removed 0 bases at V and 0 bases at J, with 12 bases between.

In its sample, this clone was seen a few times. This chain links TRBV4-3 with TRBJ2-7, with TRBD1 matching over 9 bases. CDR1 and CDR2 (germline): LGHNA, YSLEER. V lost 1 base, J lost 5 bases, and 6 bases stayed unmatched. This CDR3 has 15 residues. As DNA, the CDR3 is TGCGCCAGCAGCCAAGTGGGACAGGGAGGCGACGAGCAGTACTTC. Protein product: CASSQVGQGGDEQYF.

The V call is TRBV2, the J call TRBJ2-5, with TRBD1 matching over 7 bases. The germline V gene has CDR1 SNHLY and CDR2 FYNNEI. Losses at the gene ends were 0 bases for V and 2 bases for J; bases not matched to a gene: 3. This CDR3 has 15 residues. The CDR3: CASSEARGPQETQYF. The CDR3 bases are TGTGCCAGCAGTGAAGCGAGGGGGCCTCAAGAGACCCAGTACTTC. The variable domain in full, completed from reference TRBV2 and TRBJ2-5, reads EPEVTQTPSHQVTQMGQEVILRCVPISNHLYFYWYRQILGQKVEFLVSFYNNEISEKSEIFDDQFSVERPDGSNFTLKIRSTKLEDSAMYFCASSEARGPQETQYFGPGTRLLVL.

This clone was counted a single time. The chain couples TRBV5-1 to TRBJ1-1; TRBD1 matches at 8 bases. J lost 1 base, V lost 4 bases, and 6 bases had no gene match. There are 15 residues in the CDR3. Germline values: CDR1 SGHRS, CDR2 YFSETQ. This CDR3 reads CASSHGQGGNTEAFF. The DNA for the CDR3 is TGCGCCAGCAGCCATGGACAGGGAGGGAACACTGAAGCTTTCTTT.

To note about this clone: The sample has other DNA sequences that encode this CDR3 too. This chain uses TRBV7-8 with TRBJ1-1, with unresolved D. Per germline, CDR1 SGHVS and CDR2 FQNEAQ. The CDR3 sequence is 14 residues long. Between the trimmed V and J ends, which lost 5 bases and 6 bases, there was a span of 16 bases. The CDR3 reads CASSAETWTPEAFF. CDR3 bases: TGTGCCAGCAGCGCAGAGACTTGGACTCCTGAAGCTTTCTTT.

The chain employs TRBV10-3 and TRBJ1-1; tentative D call: TRBD1 (5 bases). Trimming cost V 4 bases and J 0 bases, with 6 bases left between them. Germline CDR1 ENHRY, CDR2 SYGVKD. The CDR3 is 13 residues long. CDR3 nucleotide sequence: TGTGCCATCAGTGGGGGGGTGAACACTGAAGCTTTCTTT. Translating gives CAISGGVNTEAFF.